A single T cell receptor beta chain is shown here with its context. This record comes from a study of blood T cell repertoires in COVID-19. TCRdb's table, derived via immunoSEQ multiplex PCR, lists solely in-frame clones and lacks some. This sample yields more than 200,000 clones, of which approximately 80% are seen a single time; 4.3% belongs to the top ten. This CDR3 is built from 12 residues. Trimming left V 4 bases short and J 8 bases short, with 12 bases between. Germline V CDR1 and CDR2: SGHDT, YYEEEE. This clonotype was sampled from a man aged 25 to 40 with acute COVID-19. Sequencing input: PBMCs or T cells enriched from blood (not recorded which). The chain is built from TRBV5-6 and TRBJ1-2; tentatively, D is TRBD1 (6 bases). The CDR3 protein is CASSKQGSGYTF. The DNA for the CDR3 is TGTGCCAGCAGCAAACAGGGTAGCGGCTACACCTTC. The complete variable domain, with remaining parts taken from reference TRBV5-6 and TRBJ1-2, reads DAGVTQSPTHLIKTRGQQVTLRCSPKSGHDTVSWYQQALGQGPQFIFQYYEEEERQRGNFPDRFSGHQFPNYSSELNVNALLLGDSALYLCASSKQGSGYTFGSGTRLTVV.